The rows below give T cell receptor beta chains drawn from one sample of a study of radiation and T cells in renal cell carcinoma. Only in-frame clones appear in the TCRdb table, and some are missing; sequencing was by immunoSEQ multiplex PCR. The sample yields about 160,000 clones, around 90% seen once. This sample comprised blood, obtained from a patient whose treatment included radiotherapy and nephrectomy. The receptors shown here come from a woman aged 65 to 85 with renal cell carcinoma. The CDR3 runs from the conserved cysteine through the conserved F or W. Fields, in order: CDR3 protein, CDR3 DNA, clone size, V gene, J gene, CDR3 length, D gene. A D gene is named only where the DNA matches it firmly. Clone sizes are given selectively: once, few, many, or a class where the clone is expanded.

CDR3 protein: CASSSGTQQPQHF
CDR3 DNA: TGTGCCAGCAGTTCCGGGACGCAACAGCCCCAGCATTTT
clone size: .
V gene: TRBV6-1
J gene: TRBJ1-5
CDR3 length: 13
D gene: .

CDR3 protein: CASSQESGVEEAFF
CDR3 DNA: TGTGCCAGCAGCCAAGAGTCAGGGGTTGAGGAAGCTTTCTTT
clone size: .
V gene: TRBV4-2
J gene: TRBJ1-1
CDR3 length: 14
D gene: .

CDR3 protein: CASSNDKCNTDTQYF
CDR3 DNA: TGTGCCAGCAGCAATGATAAGTGCAACACAGATACGCAGTATTTT
clone size: .
V gene: TRBV21-1
J gene: TRBJ2-3
CDR3 length: 15
D gene: .

CDR3 protein: CASSPIGLNEKLFF
CDR3 DNA: TGTGCCAGCTCACCAATAGGACTCAATGAAAAACTGTTTTTT
clone size: .
V gene: TRBV18
J gene: TRBJ1-4
CDR3 length: 14
D gene: .

CDR3 protein: CASSPLERGPYNEQFF
CDR3 DNA: TGCGCCAGCAGCCCCCTCGAGCGGGGGCCTTACAATGAGCAGTTCTTC
clone size: .
V gene: TRBV4-1
J gene: TRBJ2-1
CDR3 length: 16
D gene: TRBD2

CDR3 protein: CASSLRAPNTEAFF
CDR3 DNA: TGCGCCAGCAGCCTGAGGGCTCCGAACACTGAAGCTTTCTTT
clone size: few
V gene: TRBV5-1
J gene: TRBJ1-1
CDR3 length: 14
D gene: .

CDR3 protein: CASSYSIQGQKTEAFF
CDR3 DNA: TGTGCCAGCAGTTACTCGATACAGGGACAGAAAACTGAAGCTTTCTTT
clone size: .
V gene: TRBV6-5
J gene: TRBJ1-1
CDR3 length: 16
D gene: TRBD1

CDR3 protein: CAWTKSTDTQYF
CDR3 DNA: TGTGCCTGGACCAAGAGCACAGATACGCAGTATTTT
clone size: .
V gene: TRBV30
J gene: TRBJ2-3
CDR3 length: 12
D gene: .

CDR3 protein: CASSYSVETQYF
CDR3 DNA: TGTGCCAGCAGTTACTCGGTGGAGACCCAGTACTTC
clone size: .
V gene: TRBV6-6
J gene: TRBJ2-5
CDR3 length: 12
D gene: .

CDR3 protein: CASSLKGTSWVTGKETQYF
CDR3 DNA: TGTGCCAGCAGCTTAAAGGGGACTAGCTGGGTGACTGGTAAAGAGACCCAGTACTTC
clone size: .
V gene: TRBV7-3
J gene: TRBJ2-5
CDR3 length: 19
D gene: TRBD2

CDR3 protein: CASRAQGGSPLHF
CDR3 DNA: TGTGCCAGCAGGGCGCAGGGCGGTTCACCCCTCCACTTT
clone size: .
V gene: TRBV6-5
J gene: TRBJ1-6
CDR3 length: 13
D gene: .

CDR3 protein: CAWTRPGPMNTEAFF
CDR3 DNA: TGTGCCTGGACCCGCCCGGGACCGATGAACACTGAAGCTTTCTTT
clone size: .
V gene: TRBV30
J gene: TRBJ1-1
CDR3 length: 15
D gene: .

CDR3 protein: CASIKGGAADTQYF
CDR3 DNA: TGTGCCAGCATCAAAGGGGGCGCGGCAGATACGCAGTATTTT
clone size: .
V gene: TRBV6-1
J gene: TRBJ2-3
CDR3 length: 14
D gene: TRBD1

CDR3 protein: CASSYSAGATGELFF
CDR3 DNA: TGTGCCAGCAGTTACAGCGCAGGGGCGACCGGGGAGCTGTTTTTT
clone size: .
V gene: TRBV6-7
J gene: TRBJ2-2
CDR3 length: 15
D gene: .

CDR3 protein: CASSEIGGGAEAFF
CDR3 DNA: TGTGCCAGCAGTGAAATCGGTGGGGGGGCTGAAGCTTTCTTT
clone size: .
V gene: TRBV2
J gene: TRBJ1-1
CDR3 length: 14
D gene: .

CDR3 protein: CASSLGYWTGDGYTF
CDR3 DNA: TGTGCCAGCAGCTTAGGGTACTGGACAGGGGATGGCTACACCTTC
clone size: .
V gene: TRBV7-6
J gene: TRBJ1-2
CDR3 length: 15
D gene: TRBD1

CDR3 protein: CASSPSGWAIQETQYF
CDR3 DNA: TGTGCCAGCAGCCCCTCTGGGTGGGCAATCCAAGAGACCCAGTACTTC
clone size: .
V gene: TRBV7-6
J gene: TRBJ2-5
CDR3 length: 16
D gene: .